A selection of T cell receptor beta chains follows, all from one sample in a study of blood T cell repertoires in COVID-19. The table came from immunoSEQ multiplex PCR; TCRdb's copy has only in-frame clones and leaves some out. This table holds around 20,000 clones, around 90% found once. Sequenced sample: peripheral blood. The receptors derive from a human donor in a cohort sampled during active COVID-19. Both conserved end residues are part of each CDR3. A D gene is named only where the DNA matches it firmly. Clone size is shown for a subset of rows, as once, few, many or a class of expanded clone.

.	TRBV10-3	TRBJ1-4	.	CAISDPVTTNEKLFF	TGTGCCATCAGTGATCCCGTTACAACTAATGAAAAACTGTTTTTT
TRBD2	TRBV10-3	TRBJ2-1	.	CAINTGLAAYNEQFF	TGTGCCATCAATACCGGACTAGCCGCCTACAATGAGCAGTTCTTC
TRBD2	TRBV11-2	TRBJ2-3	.	CASSPEGTSGTQYF	TGTGCCAGCAGCCCTGAGGGGACTAGCGGTACGCAGTATTTT
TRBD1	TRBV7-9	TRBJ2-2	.	CASRFGTGGTGELFF	TGTGCCAGCAGGTTCGGAACAGGGGGGACCGGGGAGCTGTTTTTT
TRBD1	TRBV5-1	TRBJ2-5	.	CASSWGQAQETQYF	TGCGCCAGCAGTTGGGGACAGGCCCAAGAGACCCAGTACTTC
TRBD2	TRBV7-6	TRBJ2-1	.	CASTPVGSGGSYNEQFF	TGTGCCAGCACCCCGGTTGGTAGCGGGGGTTCCTACAATGAGCAGTTCTTC
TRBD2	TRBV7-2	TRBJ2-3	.	CASSPPGLAGGGDTQYF	TGTGCCAGCAGCCCCCCGGGACTAGCGGGAGGGGGGGATACGCAGTATTTT
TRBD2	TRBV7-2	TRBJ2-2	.	CASSLGSGTSGVGELFF	TGTGCCAGCAGCTTAGGGTCCGGGACTAGCGGGGTTGGAGAGCTGTTTTTT
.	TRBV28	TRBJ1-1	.	CASSFRGGIEAFF	TGTGCCAGCAGTTTTAGGGGAGGGATTGAAGCTTTCTTT
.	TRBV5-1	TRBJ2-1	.	CASSLVQGSYNEQFF	TGCGCCAGCAGCTTGGTTCAGGGGTCCTACAATGAGCAGTTCTTC
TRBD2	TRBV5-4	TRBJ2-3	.	CASSLSVAGGSDTQYF	TGTGCCAGCAGCTTGTCGGTAGCGGGGGGATCAGATACGCAGTATTTT
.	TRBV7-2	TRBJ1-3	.	CASSLGGVNTIYF	TGTGCCAGCAGCTTAGGGGGGGTAAACACCATATATTTT
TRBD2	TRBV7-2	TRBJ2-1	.	CASSFTSGQQGEQFF	TGTGCCAGCAGCTTTACTAGCGGGCAACAAGGGGAGCAGTTCTTC
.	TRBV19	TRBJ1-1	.	CASSVGGWRNTEAFF	TGTGCCAGTAGCGTCGGCGGGTGGAGGAACACTGAAGCTTTCTTT
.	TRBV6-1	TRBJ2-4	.	CASSDSGGAKNIQYF	TGTGCCAGCAGTGATAGCGGCGGCGCCAAAAACATTCAGTACTTC
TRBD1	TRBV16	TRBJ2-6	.	CASSQGRGSGANVLTF	TGTGCCAGCAGCCAAGGCAGGGGGTCCGGGGCCAACGTCCTGACTTTC
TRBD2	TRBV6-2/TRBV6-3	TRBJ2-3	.	CASSSNLPGLAGPDTQYF	TGTGCCAGCAGTTCCAATTTACCGGGACTAGCGGGGCCAGATACGCAGTATTTT
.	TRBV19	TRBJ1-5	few	CASHGQFSNQPQHF	TGTGCCAGCCACGGACAGTTTAGCAATCAGCCCCAGCATTTT